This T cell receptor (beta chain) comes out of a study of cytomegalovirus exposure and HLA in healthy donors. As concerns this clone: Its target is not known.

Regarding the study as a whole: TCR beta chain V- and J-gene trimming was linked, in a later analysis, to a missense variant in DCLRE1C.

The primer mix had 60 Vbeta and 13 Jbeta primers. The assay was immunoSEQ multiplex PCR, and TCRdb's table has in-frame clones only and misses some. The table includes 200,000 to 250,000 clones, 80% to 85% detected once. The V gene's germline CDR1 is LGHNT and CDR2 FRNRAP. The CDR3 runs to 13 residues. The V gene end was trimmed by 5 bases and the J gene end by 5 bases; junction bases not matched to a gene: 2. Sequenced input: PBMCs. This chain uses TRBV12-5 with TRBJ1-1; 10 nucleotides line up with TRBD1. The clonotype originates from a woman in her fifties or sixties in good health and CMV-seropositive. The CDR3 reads CASGGTGETEAFF. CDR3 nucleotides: TGTGCTAGTGGTGGGACAGGGGAGACTGAAGCTTTCTTT. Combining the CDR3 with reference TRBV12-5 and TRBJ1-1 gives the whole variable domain DARVTQTPRHKVTEMGQEVTMRCQPILGHNTVFWYRQTMMQGLELLAYFRNRAPLDDSGMPKDRFSAEMPDATLATLKIQPSEPRDSAVYFCASGGTGETEAFFGQGTRLTVV.